The rows below give T cell receptor beta chains drawn from one sample of a study of response to subunit inactivated influenza vaccine. TCRdb passed the RT-PCR reads through MiXCR, listing each CDR3 protein once. The data show some 600,000 distinct CDR3 sequences, with 14% seen just once and around 7.6% held by the top ten. The source material was PBMCs from blood, sampled roughly 15 days before vaccination. These receptors came from a man aged 50 to 60 who received an inactivated influenza vaccine. Both conserved end residues are part of each CDR3. Each record gives: clone size, D gene, V gene, J gene, CDR3 protein, CDR3 DNA. D genes are given only for firm matches. The size field is filled for only some rows; it gives once, few, many or a size class.

few	TRBD2	TRBV28	TRBJ2-4	CASSPPTSGSRNIQYF	TGTGCCAGCAGTCCCCCCACTAGCGGGAGTAGGAACATTCAGTACTTC
.	TRBD1	TRBV6-1	TRBJ1-1	CASSNMGQGIQVGSTFF	TGTGCCAGCAGCAATATGGGACAGGGAATTCAAGTAGGTTCAACTTTCTTT
many	.	TRBV5-1	TRBJ2-7	CASSPGVDGEQYF	TGCGCCAGCAGCCCCGGGGTCGACGGAGAGCAGTACTTC
.	.	TRBV20-1	TRBJ2-5	CSAREVGLGETQYF	TGCAGTGCTAGAGAGGTGGGGCTAGGGGAGACCCAGTACTTC
.	TRBD2	TRBV20-1	TRBJ2-5	CSARREVLAVYQETQYF	TGCAGTGCTAGACGCGAGGTCCTAGCGGTGTACCAAGAGACCCAGTACTTC
few	TRBD2	TRBV20-1	TRBJ2-1	CSAGGGSIHEQFF	TGCAGTGCTGGGGGGGGAAGCATCCATGAGCAGTTCTTC
.	TRBD1	TRBV30	TRBJ1-6	CAWSGTGGNSPLHF	TGTGCCTGGAGCGGAACAGGGGGCAATTCACCCCTCCACTTT
.	.	TRBV20-1	TRBJ2-1	CSAKAWDNEQFF	TGCAGTGCTAAGGCCTGGGACAATGAGCAGTTCTTC
few	TRBD2	TRBV20-1	TRBJ2-5	CSAAIAGGGTQYF	TGCAGTGCCGCCATAGCGGGAGGGGGGACCCAGTACTTC
few	.	TRBV29-1	TRBJ2-1	CSVAIRANNEQFF	TGCAGCGTCGCCATCCGGGCTAACAATGAGCAGTTCTTC
.	TRBD1	TRBV15	TRBJ2-3	CATSSRQGRGDTQYF	TGTGCCACCAGCAGTAGACAGGGCCGAGGCGATACGCAGTATTTT
few	.	TRBV9	TRBJ2-7	CASSVAGGSSYEQYF	TGTGCCAGCAGCGTCGCAGGTGGAAGCTCCTACGAGCAGTACTTC
few	.	TRBV4-3	TRBJ2-7	CASSQKQSRGYEQYF	TGCGCCAGCAGCCAGAAACAGAGCCGGGGGTACGAGCAGTACTTC
few	.	TRBV7-9	TRBJ2-7	CASTSTGDTNSYEQYF	TGTGCCAGCACCTCGACAGGTGATACAAACTCCTACGAGCAGTACTTC
few	TRBD2	TRBV3-1	TRBJ2-3	CASSQRTSGGWTDTQYF	TGTGCCAGCAGCCAACGGACTAGCGGGGGGTGGACAGATACGCAGTATTTT
few	.	TRBV5-5	TRBJ2-1	CASSLERPGNEQFF	TGTGCCAGCAGCTTGGAACGACCCGGCAATGAGCAGTTCTTC
many	TRBD2	TRBV20-1	TRBJ2-7	CSAREAYSRGGSGRGEQYF	TGCAGTGCTAGAGAGGCCTACTCACGGGGAGGTAGCGGGAGGGGTGAGCAGTACTTC
few	.	TRBV27	TRBJ2-2	CASSRRDFGTFTGELFF	TGTGCCAGCAGCCGTAGAGACTTCGGGACCTTCACCGGGGAGCTGTTTTTT
few	TRBD2	TRBV7-9	TRBJ2-6	CASSLAGGPGANVLTF	TGTGCCAGCAGCTTAGCGGGAGGGCCTGGGGCCAACGTCCTGACTTTC
few	.	TRBV7-2	TRBJ1-5	CASSTARGSNQPQHF	TGTGCCAGCAGCACCGCCCGGGGTAGCAATCAGCCCCAGCATTTT
.	.	TRBV7-8	TRBJ1-4	CASSYWGATNEKLFF	TGTGCCAGCAGCTATTGGGGTGCAACTAATGAAAAACTGTTTTTT
.	.	TRBV20-1	TRBJ2-1	CSARNPSSYNEQFF	TGCAGTGCTAGAAACCCGAGCTCCTACAATGAGCAGTTCTTC
many	TRBD2	TRBV20-1	TRBJ2-1	CSVPTSGYGWQFF	TGCAGTGTTCCGACTAGCGGGTACGGATGGCAGTTCTTC
.	.	TRBV21-1	TRBJ2-5	CASSVPDRVQETQYF	TGTGCCAGCAGCGTCCCGGACAGGGTGCAAGAGACCCAGTACTTC
few	.	TRBV7-9	TRBJ1-1	CASSYGGHGTEAFF	TGTGCCAGCAGCTACGGGGGGCACGGCACTGAAGCTTTCTTT
few	.	TRBV3-1	TRBJ2-7	CASSQEGAFGRMQYF	TGTGCCAGCAGCCAAGAAGGGGCTTTCGGCAGGATGCAGTACTTC
few	.	TRBV29-1	TRBJ2-1	CSVDSGDYYNEQFF	TGCAGCGTTGACTCGGGTGACTACTACAATGAGCAGTTCTTC
.	.	TRBV21-1	TRBJ2-2	CASSKGPRRRDTGELFF	TGTGCCAGCAGCAAAGGGCCCCGAAGGAGGGATACCGGGGAGCTGTTTTTT
few	TRBD1	TRBV5-6	TRBJ1-1	CASSLRTGASTEAFF	TGTGCCAGCAGCTTACGGACAGGGGCGAGCACTGAAGCTTTCTTT
.	.	TRBV28	TRBJ1-2	CAMGPGLLCYTF	TGTGCCATGGGCCCCGGGCTCCTCTGCTACACCTTC
few	.	TRBV5-1	TRBJ2-3	CASSLAGYLHTDTQYF	TGCGCCAGCAGCTTGGCTGGGTATCTCCACACAGATACGCAGTATTTT
.	.	TRBV18	TRBJ1-3	CASSLGDSGNTIYF	TGTGCCAGCTCACTGGGGGACTCTGGAAACACCATATATTTT
few	TRBD1	TRBV20-1	TRBJ2-1	CSASPRTGRFDEQFF	TGCAGTGCTAGTCCCCGGACAGGGCGTTTCGATGAGCAGTTCTTC
few	TRBD2	TRBV20-1	TRBJ2-1	CSARAGGSYNEQFF	TGCAGTGCGCGAGCGGGGGGATCCTACAATGAGCAGTTCTTC
.	.	TRBV6-1	TRBJ1-5	CASSERSGLSNQPQHF	TGTGCCAGCAGTGAAAGGTCGGGACTGAGCAATCAGCCCCAGCATTTT
.	.	TRBV30	TRBJ2-2	CAWSYGVNTGELFF	TGTGCCTGGAGTTACGGAGTTAACACCGGGGAGCTGTTTTTT
.	TRBD2	TRBV20-1	TRBJ2-1	CSATVTSGRINEQFF	TGCAGTGCCACCGTGACTAGCGGGAGAATAAATGAGCAGTTCTTC
.	.	TRBV11-2	TRBJ1-3	CASSSGLPNTIYF	TGTGCCAGCAGCTCGGGTTTGCCAAACACCATATATTTT
many	.	TRBV5-1	TRBJ2-1	CASSPEGSAWDEQFF	TGCGCCAGCAGCCCGGAGGGGTCAGCATGGGATGAGCAGTTCTTC
few	.	TRBV28	TRBJ1-1	CASRGKRTMNTEAFF	TGTGCCAGCAGGGGGAAAAGGACCATGAACACTGAAGCTTTCTTT
few	.	TRBV11-2	TRBJ1-4	CASSPRRTGTNEKLFF	TGTGCCAGCAGCCCCCGCAGAACGGGGACTAATGAAAAACTGTTTTTT